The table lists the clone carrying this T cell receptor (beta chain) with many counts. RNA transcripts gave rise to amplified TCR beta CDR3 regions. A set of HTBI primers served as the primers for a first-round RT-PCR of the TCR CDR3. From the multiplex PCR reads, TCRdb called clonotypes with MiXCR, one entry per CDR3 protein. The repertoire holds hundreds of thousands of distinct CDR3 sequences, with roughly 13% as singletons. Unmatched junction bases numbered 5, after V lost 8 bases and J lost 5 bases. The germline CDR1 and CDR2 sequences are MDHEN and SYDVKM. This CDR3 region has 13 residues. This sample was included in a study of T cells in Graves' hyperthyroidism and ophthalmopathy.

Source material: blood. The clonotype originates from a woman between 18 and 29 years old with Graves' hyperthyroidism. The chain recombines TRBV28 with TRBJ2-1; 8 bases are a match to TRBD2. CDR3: CASREGGNNEQFF. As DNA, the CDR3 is TGTGCCAGCCGGGAGGGCGGCAACAATGAGCAGTTCTTC.